The source of this T cell receptor (beta chain) is a study of regulatory T cells in long-lasting Graves disease. This clonotype has only a few counts. Libraries of TCR beta came from iRepertoire HTBI primers plus Arm-PCR of CDR3 regions. One entry per CDR3 protein results from TCRdb running MiXCR on the multiplex PCR reads. Of 450,000 to 650,000 distinct CDR3 sequences in the sample, 15% to 20% were seen once. Indicated time point: newly diagnosed GD, antithyroid drugs for less than 3 months. PBMC-derived RNA was used for the TCR library. These records were also assigned to another study, of T cells in Graves' hyperthyroidism and ophthalmopathy.

The sample in question was peripheral blood mononuclear cells (PBMCs), obtained at new diagnosis, from a patient treated with antithyroid drugs. The source of this sequence is a woman aged 40 to 65 with Graves disease.

In DNA form, the CDR3 reads TGTGCCTGGGTGACAGGGGGACGGACCGGGGAGCTGTTTTTT. Translation: CAWVTGGRTGELFF. The V and J genes are TRBV30 and TRBJ2-2; 9 positions agree with TRBD1. The length of the CDR3 is 14 residues. The germline CDR1 and CDR2 sequences are GTSNPN and SVGIG (reference sequence). With V trimmed by 5 bases and J by 5 bases, 6 bases remained unmatched.